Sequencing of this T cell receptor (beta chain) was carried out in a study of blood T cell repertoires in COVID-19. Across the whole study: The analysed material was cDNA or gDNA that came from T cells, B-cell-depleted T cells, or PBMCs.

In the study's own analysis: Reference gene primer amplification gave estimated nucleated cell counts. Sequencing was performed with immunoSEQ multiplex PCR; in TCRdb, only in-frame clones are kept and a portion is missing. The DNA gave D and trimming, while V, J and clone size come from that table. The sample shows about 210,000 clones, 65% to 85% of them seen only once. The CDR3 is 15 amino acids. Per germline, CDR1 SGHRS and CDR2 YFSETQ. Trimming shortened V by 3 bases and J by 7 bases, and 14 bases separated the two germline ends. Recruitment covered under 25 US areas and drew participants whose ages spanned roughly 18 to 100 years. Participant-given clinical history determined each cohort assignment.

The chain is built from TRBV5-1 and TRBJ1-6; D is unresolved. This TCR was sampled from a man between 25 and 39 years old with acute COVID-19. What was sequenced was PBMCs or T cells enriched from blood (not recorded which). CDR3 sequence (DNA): TGCGCCAGCAGCTCCCAAGAGGGAGGAAATTCACCCCTCCACTTT. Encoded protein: CASSSQEGGNSPLHF.